The sequence of this TCR beta chain was determined in a study of blood T cell repertoires in COVID-19. Whole-study context: Sites across the United States, Italy and Spain contributed samples from acute and convalescent COVID-19. In each case, the material was cDNA or gDNA derived from T cells, B-cell-depleted T cells, or PBMCs.

Trimming removed 2 bases from V and 6 bases from J, with 10 bases in between. The CDR3 length is 14 residues. The V gene's germline CDR1 is MNHEY and CDR2 SVGEGT. Seattle patient enrollment occurred during active infection, with longitudinal follow-up thereafter. Original methodology: Amplification from reference gene primers served as the basis for estimated nucleated cell counts. Measured with immunoSEQ multiplex PCR; TCRdb has only the in-frame clones, and not every one. The V and J calls and clone size come from that table; D and trimming were worked out from the DNA. There are 150,000 to 200,000 clones in the sample; 86% occur only once, and around 9.9% lies in the top ten.

This clonotype was obtained from a woman aged 60-70 years with COVID-19, enrolled during active disease. Sequencing was performed on peripheral blood. The V gene is TRBV6-2 or TRBV6-3, the J gene TRBJ2-2; D is perhaps TRBD2 (5 bases). The CDR3 reads CASSYRQEAGELFF. Here the CDR3 DNA reads TGTGCCAGCAGTTACCGGCAGGAGGCCGGGGAGCTGTTTTTT.